A single sample is the source of the 30 T cell receptor beta chains below, sequenced in a study of T cells in Graves' hyperthyroidism and ophthalmopathy. Amplification of TCR beta CDR3 regions was performed using RNA transcripts as template. First-round RT-PCR with HTBI primers amplified the TCR CDR3 region. MiXCR, applied by TCRdb to the multiplex PCR reads, yields one record per CDR3 protein. Of 300,000 to 450,000 distinct CDR3 sequences detected, approximately 12% appear once; the ten largest clones hold about 20%. The sequenced material came from blood. Receptors were obtained from a man aged 25-40 years with Graves' hyperthyroidism that later progressed to Graves' ophthalmopathy.

The sample holds many counts of this clonotype. The chain joins TRBV6-5 to TRBJ1-2; D is possibly TRBD1 (5 bases). Germline V gene sequence: CDR1 MNHEY, CDR2 SVGAGI. V lost 0 bases and J lost 8, with 19 bases in between. This CDR3 is built from 16 residues. DNA of the CDR3: TGTGCCAGCAGTTACTCCGTTCCAGGGACGTCCTTAGGCTACACCTTC. This encodes CASSYSVPGTSLGYTF.

This clonotype was seen repeatedly, ten times or more. The chain has TRBV2 and TRBJ2-3; no clear D. CDR1 and CDR2 (germline): SNHLY, FYNNEI. CDR3 length: 12 residues. Deletions cut 6 bases from V and 8 bases from J, with 12 bases between. CDR3 in DNA: TGTGCCAGCAGAGCGACCCACGGTACGCAGTATTTT. It yields the protein CASRATHGTQYF.

This clonotype was seen a few times. The gene calls are TRBV7-9 and TRBJ2-2; D might be TRBD2 (5 bases). There are 16 residues in the CDR3. Per germline, CDR1 SEHNR and CDR2 FQNEAQ (reference sequence). Trimming left V 7 bases short and J 2 bases short, with 17 bases between. The DNA of the CDR3 is TGTGCCAGCACCGCAATTGGGCTAGCAAACACCGGGGAGCTGTTTTTT. This gives the protein CASTAIGLANTGELFF.

This clonotype has ten or more counts. The chain has TRBV28 and TRBJ1-2; D is unresolved. CDR3 length: 16 residues. The V end was cut by 5 bases, the J end by 4 bases, with 20 bases between. CDR1 is MDHEN, CDR2 SYDVKM, per germline. The CDR3 DNA reads as TGTGCCAGCAGTCCTACGACGGTAGGTTGGATCTATGGCTACACCTTC. Its protein is CASSPTTVGWIYGYTF.

The chain employs TRBV6-1 and TRBJ2-7, with TRBD1 as a possible D gene (5 bases). Per the germline V gene, CDR1 is MNHNS and CDR2 is SASEGT. V was clipped by 5 bases and J by 3 bases, with 14 bases between them. This CDR3 is 14 amino acids long. CDR3 loop: CASSRNGQGYEQYF. The DNA for the CDR3 is TGTGCCAGCAGTCGCAATGGGCAGGGCTACGAGCAGTACTTC.

V is TRBV28 and J is TRBJ1-2; no clear D. Germline assignment: CDR1 MDHEN and CDR2 SYDVKM. This CDR3 is built from 14 residues. V lost 6 bases to trimming and J lost 3 bases, with 14 bases between them. DNA of the CDR3: TGTGCCAGCAGCCACCGCGGACGAGACTATGGCTACACCTTC. It specifies CASSHRGRDYGYTF.

In this sample, this clonotype turned up many times. The DNA for the CDR3 is TGTGCCACCAGCAGAGTCGGCGGTGGGGAGGCCAAAAACATTCAGTACTTC. This sequence encodes CATSRVGGGEAKNIQYF. The chain couples TRBV15 to TRBJ2-4, with D tentatively TRBD2 (5 bases). The CDR3 contains 17 residues. In germline, CDR1 is LNHNV, CDR2 YYDKDF (reference sequence). Trimming took off 1 base at V and 1 base at J, with 14 bases between the two ends.

This clonotype has a handful of counts. The gene calls are TRBV15 and TRBJ1-2; TRBD1 agrees at 8 bases. Germline loops: CDR1 LNHNV, CDR2 YYDKDF (reference sequence). V shed 0 bases, J shed 4 bases, and the junction held 4 bases outside the gene matches. The CDR3 length is 15 residues. Here the CDR3 reads CATSRDRTGIYGYTF. DNA for the CDR3: TGTGCCACCAGCAGAGATAGGACAGGGATCTATGGCTACACCTTC.

This clonotype came up many times. The chain uses TRBV20-1 and TRBJ2-1; the D gene could be TRBD1 or TRBD2 (7 bases each). Germline V lookup: CDR1 DFQATT, CDR2 SNEGSKA (reference sequence). CDR3 length equals 16 residues. V lost 3 bases to trimming and J lost 4 bases, with 19 bases between them. CDR3 sequence reads: CSASLPWQGGYNEQFF. CDR3 bases: TGCAGTGCTAGCCTCCCGTGGCAGGGGGGGTACAATGAGCAGTTCTTC.

The chain employs TRBV19 and TRBJ1-1, with 8 bases that match TRBD1. The germline V gene has CDR1 LNHDA and CDR2 SQIVND (reference sequence). CDR3 length: 15 residues. The ends lost 4 bases at V and 5 bases at J; junction bases unmatched: 9. The CDR3 loop is CASSTEQGVATEAFF. For the CDR3, the DNA is TGTGCCAGTAGTACTGAACAGGGGGTCGCGACTGAAGCTTTCTTT.

This clonotype was picked up many times. The V call is TRBV6-2 or TRBV6-3, the J call TRBJ1-6; D may be TRBD1 (6 bases). Germline CDR1 MNHEY, CDR2 SVGEGT. CDR3 length equals 15 residues. V was clipped by 6 bases and J by 0 bases, with 9 bases between them. CDR3 in amino acids: CASSRGGSYNSPLHF. The CDR3 DNA is TGTGCCAGCAGCAGGGGAGGCTCCTATAATTCACCCCTCCACTTT.

This clonotype came up many times. The chain employs TRBV27 and TRBJ2-7, with 8 bases fitting TRBD1. Germline V gene data show CDR1 as MNHEY and CDR2 as SMNVEV (reference sequence). The CDR3 covers 13 residues. The V segment lost 2 bases and the J segment 6 bases; nucleotides outside the gene matches: 3. In nucleotides, the CDR3 is TGTGCCAGCAGTTTACGGCAGGGGGCCGAGCAGTACTTC. This sequence encodes CASSLRQGAEQYF.

This clonotype was seen just once. This chain connects TRBV9 to TRBJ2-3; TRBD2 might be the D (7 bases). CDR1 and CDR2 (germline): SGDLS, YYNGEE. This CDR3 has 16 amino acids. Trimming removed 0 bases at V and 5 bases at J, with 16 bases between. For the CDR3, the DNA is TGTGCCAGCAGCGTAGAGGGGGGGGGAATGGGAGATACGCAGTATTTT. It specifies CASSVEGGGMGDTQYF.

V and J are TRBV9 and TRBJ2-7; D could derive from TRBD1 or TRBD2 (5 bases each). V lost 4 bases to trimming and J lost 0 bases, with 11 bases between them. The CDR3 length is 14 residues. In germline, CDR1 is SGDLS, CDR2 YYNGEE. In nucleotides, the CDR3 is TGTGCCAGCAGCCCCCGGGACGTCTCCTACGAGCAGTACTTC. This encodes CASSPRDVSYEQYF.

This clonotype was seen repeatedly, ten times or more. The J gene is TRBJ2-1, the V gene TRBV28, with D possibly matching TRBD2 (6 bases). Germline assignment: CDR1 MDHEN and CDR2 SYDVKM. CDR3 length equals 16 residues. The V and J ends lost 1 base and 8 bases respectively, with 18 bases between them. The chain's CDR3 is CASSLFGRRSRDEQFF. The CDR3 nucleotides read TGTGCCAGCAGTTTATTCGGGAGAAGGTCGAGGGATGAGCAGTTCTTC.

This clonotype has more than one count but fewer than ten. The V and J genes are TRBV10-3 and TRBJ2-5, with TRBD2 identical over 7 bases. The ends lost 8 bases at V and 5 bases at J; junction bases unmatched: 11. The germline gives CDR1 ENHRY, CDR2 SYGVKD. This CDR3 is 14 amino acids long. CDR3 nucleotides: TGTGCCATCGCCTCCGGGGAGGGATGGGAGACCCAGTACTTC. Amino acids: CAIASGEGWETQYF.

This clonotype has just a few counts. This chain connects TRBV15 to TRBJ2-3, with D hard to call. This CDR3 region has 14 residues. The germline gives CDR1 LNHNV, CDR2 YYDKDF (reference sequence). V dropped 3 bases and J dropped 3 bases, with 10 bases sitting between them. In DNA form, the CDR3 reads TGTGCCACCAGCAGCCTGGGCTGGACAGATACGCAGTATTTT. This sequence encodes CATSSLGWTDTQYF.

This clonotype came up many times. As DNA, the CDR3 is TGTGCCAGCGGGGTACATCGCACTGAAGCTTTCTTT. It specifies CASGVHRTEAFF. This chain uses TRBV25-1 with TRBJ1-1, with D unresolved. V gave up 8 bases and J gave up 4 bases, with 11 bases separating them. The CDR3 is 12 residues long. Looked up from germline, CDR1 is MGHDK and CDR2 is SYGVNS.

This clonotype was counted ten times or more. V usage is TRBV20-1 and J usage is TRBJ2-2, with D hard to call. V lost 8 bases and J lost 3, with 10 bases in between. CDR1 DFQATT and CDR2 SNEGSKA come from the germline V gene (reference sequence). CDR3 length equals 12 residues. The CDR3 DNA sequence: TGCAGTACTCCACAGTACACCGGGGAGCTGTTTTTT. It encodes CSTPQYTGELFF.

This clonotype was picked up many times. For the CDR3, the DNA is TGTGCCAGCAGGACGAATGGGGAGACCCAGTACTTC. Its translation is CASRTNGETQYF. The chain employs TRBV11-2 and TRBJ2-5; D remains unclear. The CDR3 has 12 amino acids. CDR1 and CDR2 from the germline V gene are SGHAT and FQNNGV. The V end was cut by 6 bases, the J end by 5 bases, with 10 bases between. Full variable domain (missing parts from reference TRBV11-2 and TRBJ2-5): EAGVAQSPRYKIIEKRQSVAFWCNPISGHATLYWYQQILGQGPKLLIQFQNNGVVDDSQLPKDRFSAERLKGVDSTLKIQPAKLEDSAVYLCASRTNGETQYFGPGTRLLVL.

This clonotype occurred many times. The chain is built from TRBV6-5 and TRBJ1-2; D uncertain. Between the trimmed V and J ends, which lost 0 bases and 4 bases, there was a span of 6 bases. Germline V lookup: CDR1 MNHEY, CDR2 SVGAGI. This CDR3 is built from 13 residues. In DNA, the CDR3 is TGTGCCAGCAGTTACTCAGTTGGCTATGGCTACACCTTC. Protein: CASSYSVGYGYTF.

The chain recombines TRBV5-6 with TRBJ2-1; TRBD1 matches at 12 bases. J lost 14 bases, V lost 3 bases, and 15 bases had no gene match. In germline, CDR1 is SGHDT, CDR2 YYEEEE. CDR3 length: 16 residues. The CDR3 nucleotides are TGTGCCAGCAGCTATACGGGACAGGGGGCTTTAGAGGGGAAGTTCTTC. This translates into CASSYTGQGALEGKFF. Using reference TRBV5-6 and TRBJ2-1 for the parts outside the CDR3, the full variable domain is DAGVTQSPTHLIKTRGQQVTLRCSPKSGHDTVSWYQQALGQGPQFIFQYYEEEERQRGNFPDRFSGHQFPNYSSELNVNALLLGDSALYLCASSYTGQGALEGKFFGPGTRLTVL.

Notes on this clonotype: A much bigger clone sits one base away, suggesting this may be a read error. V and J are TRBV9 and TRBJ1-1; 12 nucleotides line up with TRBD1. CDR1 and CDR2 (germline): SGDLS, YYNGEE. This CDR3 region has 16 residues. The CDR3: CASSVAGTGGWTEGFF. The CDR3 coding sequence is TGTGCCAGCAGCGTAGCAGGGACAGGGGGCTGGACTGAAGGTTTCTTT.

This clonotype was seen repeatedly, ten times or more. This chain connects TRBV7-9 to TRBJ1-6; tentative D call: TRBD1 (5 bases). In germline, CDR1 is SEHNR, CDR2 FQNEAQ (reference sequence). The CDR3 covers 14 residues. The V and J ends lost 6 bases and 10 bases respectively, with 16 bases between them. The DNA of the CDR3 is TGTGCCAGCAGTCCGGTAAGGGGTGACTCACCCCTCCACTTT. As protein: CASSPVRGDSPLHF.

The CDR3 sequence: CASSERIAPSTDTQYF. The CDR3 nucleotides are TGTGCCAGCAGTGAAAGGATAGCGCCCAGCACAGATACGCAGTATTTT. The chain recombines TRBV6-1 with TRBJ2-3; D may be TRBD2 (5 bases). Between the trimmed V and J ends, which lost 2 bases and 0 bases, there was a span of 12 bases. Germline assignment: CDR1 MNHNS and CDR2 SASEGT. The length of the CDR3 is 16 residues.

This clonotype was seen repeatedly, ten times or more. This chain joins TRBV20-1 and TRBJ1-5; 10 nucleotides align to TRBD1. There are 12 residues in the CDR3. Germline lookup yields CDR1 DFQATT and CDR2 SNEGSKA (reference sequence). After removal of 7 bases from V and 7 bases from J, the junction contained 4 bases not matched to a gene. In nucleotides, the CDR3 is TGCAGTGTAGGACAGGGGGAACAGCCCCAGCATTTT. Amino acid sequence: CSVGQGEQPQHF.

The sample holds a few counts of this clonotype. This sequence joins TRBV5-1 and TRBJ2-1; D unclear. The CDR3 spans 15 residues. Germline V gene sequence: CDR1 SGHRS, CDR2 YFSETQ. Trimming pared 4 bases from V and 0 bases from J, leaving 11 bases between. The CDR3 loop is CASSPNGPSYNEQFF. DNA of the CDR3: TGCGCCAGCAGCCCGAACGGCCCCTCCTACAATGAGCAGTTCTTC.

At least ten counts were recorded for this clonotype. The rearrangement links TRBV28 to TRBJ1-5, with unresolved D. CDR3 length: 13 residues. Germline values: CDR1 MDHEN, CDR2 SYDVKM. Trimming pared 6 bases from V and 0 bases from J, leaving 6 bases between. CDR3 sequence reads: CASSDLSNQPQHF. In DNA, the CDR3 is TGTGCCAGCAGCGACCTTAGCAATCAGCCCCAGCATTTT.

This clonotype showed up many times. The chain joins TRBV7-8 to TRBJ1-5; D perhaps matches TRBD1 (5 bases). The CDR3 is made up of 15 amino acids. Trimming took off 1 base at V and 7 bases at J, with 14 bases between the two ends. Germline V gene lookup returns CDR1 SGHVS and CDR2 FQNEAQ. CDR3 nucleotide sequence: TGTGCCAGCAGCTTAGGCGAGGGGCAATGGCAGCCCCAGCATTTT. This codes for CASSLGEGQWQPQHF.

In this sample, this clonotype turned up many times. The chain employs TRBV30 and TRBJ1-2, with D perhaps matching TRBD1 (6 bases). V was clipped by 4 bases and J by 4 bases, with 13 bases between them. Germline assignment: CDR1 GTSNPN and CDR2 SVGIG (reference sequence). This CDR3 is 13 amino acids long. CDR3 nucleotides: TGTGCCTGGACCCGACAGGCGCCCTATGGCTACACCTTC. Amino acids: CAWTRQAPYGYTF.